The 26 T cell receptor beta chains given below trace back to one sample, sequenced in a study of TIL therapy for anti-PD-1-resistant metastatic lung cancer. The immunoSEQ assay was v3. The method was immunoSEQ multiplex PCR; TCRdb's version includes in-frame clones alone and lacks a portion of them. The data hold more than 55,000 clones, with approximately 69% observed a single time. As to time point: pre-treatment sample, taken before nivolumab and TIL therapy. Specimen: blood, collected at baseline. The receptors originated from a person between 30 and 80 years old with non-small cell lung cancer.

The rearrangement uses TRBV19 and TRBJ2-5; TRBD1 matches 7 bases. V lost 1 base and J lost 5; bases outside the gene matches: 4. The CDR3 length is 14 residues. The germline CDR1 and CDR2 sequences are LNHDA and SQIVND (reference sequence). The CDR3 DNA follows: TGTGCCAGTAGTATAGGACAGGGTGGTGAGACCCAGTACTTC. Residues: CASSIGQGGETQYF.

The chain carries TRBV6-5 and TRBJ1-1; D is uncertain. The germline gives CDR1 MNHEY, CDR2 SVGAGI. The CDR3 runs 16 residues. V lost 0 bases to trimming and J lost 4 bases, with 15 bases between them. As DNA, the CDR3 is TGTGCCAGCAGTTACTCGGAGAGGATAAGCTTCACTGAAGCTTTCTTT. It is translated as CASSYSERISFTEAFF.

This clone was counted between two and nine times. This chain links TRBV11-3 with TRBJ1-1, with 9 positions matching TRBD1. From germline, CDR1 is SGHNT and CDR2 YENEEA. Trimming at V came to 7 bases and at J to 3 bases, leaving 6 bases not matched to a gene. The CDR3 runs 14 residues. The CDR3 nucleotides are TGTGCCAGCACCCCGGACAGGGGAGACACTGAAGCTTTCTTT. Residues: CASTPDRGDTEAFF.

The genes are TRBV19 and TRBJ2-2; 7 positions agree with TRBD1. Germline-derived CDR1 and CDR2 are LNHDA and SQIVND (reference sequence). CDR3 length: 16 residues. Trimming at V came to 4 bases and at J to 3 bases, leaving 8 bases not matched to a gene. The CDR3 loop is CASSRQGEGYTGELFF. CDR3 DNA sequence: TGTGCCAGTAGTAGACAGGGAGAAGGTTACACCGGGGAGCTGTTTTTT. Supplemented by reference TRBV19 and TRBJ2-2, the full variable domain reads DGGITQSPKYLFRKEGQNVTLSCEQNLNHDAMYWYRQDPGQGLRLIYYSQIVNDFQKGDIAEGYSVSREKKESFPLTVTSAQKNPTAFYLCASSRQGEGYTGELFFGEGSRLTVL.

The chain employs TRBV28 and TRBJ1-2; D call uncertain. V was shortened by 4 bases and J by 3 bases, with 9 bases between the two germline ends. The germline V gene has CDR1 MDHEN and CDR2 SYDVKM. The CDR3 has 13 amino acids. The CDR3 DNA sequence: TGTGCCAGCAGTTCCCCGTCCGACTATGGCTACACCTTC. Translation: CASSSPSDYGYTF.

The chain recombines TRBV5-4 with TRBJ2-2; D could derive from TRBD1 or TRBD2 (6 bases each). From germline, CDR1 is SGHNT and CDR2 YYREEE (reference sequence). V was shortened by 0 bases and J by 6 bases, with 12 bases between the two germline ends. CDR3 length equals 15 residues. The CDR3 region is CASSLDGGRPGELFF. The CDR3 region has the DNA TGTGCCAGCAGCTTGGATGGGGGGCGCCCCGGGGAGCTGTTTTTT.

This clone was picked up one time. The chain employs TRBV5-1 and TRBJ2-1; 14 nucleotides line up with TRBD2. V lost 0 bases and J lost 6; bases outside the gene matches: 5. The germline CDR1 and CDR2 sequences are SGHRS and YFSETQ. The CDR3 extends over 17 amino acids. CDR3 amino acids: CASSLEPGLAGANEQFF. Here the CDR3 DNA reads TGCGCCAGCAGCTTGGAACCGGGACTAGCGGGAGCCAATGAGCAGTTCTTC.

The chain combines TRBV30 with TRBJ1-2, with D unresolved. V was clipped by 1 base and J by 9 bases, with 12 bases between them. Germline CDR1 and CDR2: GTSNPN and SVGIG (reference sequence). The CDR3 totals 12 residues. CDR3 loop: CAWSGPLESYTF. The CDR3 nucleotides read TGTGCCTGGAGTGGCCCACTTGAAAGCTACACCTTC.

In its sample, this clone was seen many times. The genes are TRBV2 and TRBJ1-5; D is unclear. Trimming removed 3 bases from V and 3 bases from J, with 9 bases in between. Germline values: CDR1 SNHLY, CDR2 FYNNEI. The CDR3 length is 14 residues. The CDR3 is CASSDGDLNQPQHF. The CDR3, as DNA: TGTGCCAGCAGTGACGGTGACCTCAATCAGCCCCAGCATTTT.

V gene TRBV30 combines with J gene TRBJ2-1; 8 bases map to TRBD1. In germline, CDR1 is GTSNPN, CDR2 SVGIG (reference sequence). The CDR3 has 14 amino acids. J gave up 1 base and V 3 bases, and 2 bases lay outside the gene matches. The CDR3 bases are TGTGCCTGGAGGACAGGGGTGTCCTACAATGAGCAGTTCTTC. Residues: CAWRTGVSYNEQFF.

The rearrangement uses TRBV9 and TRBJ1-1, with 7 bases lining up with TRBD1. The V gene end was trimmed by 4 bases and the J gene end by 0 bases; junction bases not matched to a gene: 12. The CDR3 runs 17 residues. The germline CDR1 and CDR2 sequences are SGDLS and YYNGEE. The CDR3 DNA reads as TGTGCCAGCAGCCGCACCGGGACAGCCTACATGAACACTGAAGCTTTCTTT. It codes for CASSRTGTAYMNTEAFF.

The CDR3, as DNA: TGCAGCCCGACCCGAGGGGAAGGCACTGAAGCTTTCTTT. This gives the protein CSPTRGEGTEAFF. This chain connects TRBV29-1 to TRBJ1-1; D might be TRBD1 (5 bases). V lost 8 bases and J lost 4, with 17 bases in between. The CDR3 consists of 13 residues. Germline V gene lookup returns CDR1 SQVTM and CDR2 ANQGSEA.

The rearrangement uses TRBV2 and TRBJ2-7, with D unresolved. V was cut by 3 bases and J by 1 base, with 13 bases left in between. The length of the CDR3 is 15 residues. Per the germline V gene, CDR1 is SNHLY and CDR2 is FYNNEI. The CDR3, as DNA: TGTGCCAGCAGTGATCGAGTCCTAGGGTCCTACGAGCAGTACTTC. Its protein product is CASSDRVLGSYEQYF.

The chain is built from TRBV4-1 and TRBJ2-7, with TRBD2 identical over 8 bases. Germline V gene data show CDR1 as MGHRA and CDR2 as YSYEKL. The CDR3 extends over 16 amino acids. Trimming took 2 bases from V and 4 from J; bases not matched to a gene: 10. This CDR3 is CASSQFGGAKSYEQYF. CDR3 DNA: TGCGCCAGCAGCCAATTCGGGGGGGCTAAGTCGTACGAGCAGTACTTC.

This chain joins TRBV27 and TRBJ2-1, with a weak D call TRBD2 (5 bases). The CDR3 runs to 15 residues. Germline V gives CDR1 MNHEY, CDR2 SMNVEV (reference sequence). V was trimmed by 5 bases and J by 2 bases, leaving 13 bases between them. CDR3 DNA sequence: TGTGCCAGCAGTCTTAACCCCGGGGCCTACAATGAGCAGTTCTTC. It is translated as CASSLNPGAYNEQFF.

The chain recombines TRBV2 with TRBJ2-3; D gene unclear. Germline-derived CDR1 and CDR2 are SNHLY and FYNNEI. CDR3 length: 11 residues. The germline V and J ends were trimmed by 4 bases and 6 bases, with 5 bases remaining between them. The CDR3 is CASSGMDTQYF. The CDR3 DNA reads as TGTGCCAGCAGTGGCATGGATACGCAGTATTTT.

This clone was detected a few times. The gene calls are TRBV5-1 and TRBJ1-2; 9 nucleotides agree with TRBD1. This CDR3 region has 14 residues. From germline, CDR1 is SGHRS and CDR2 YFSETQ. Unmatched junction bases numbered 2, after V lost 0 bases and J lost 5 bases. The DNA for the CDR3 is TGCGCCAGCAGCTTGGGGACAGGGGCATATGGCTACACCTTC. Its protein product is CASSLGTGAYGYTF.

This chain links TRBV5-6 with TRBJ2-1; 10 positions agree with TRBD2. V lost 0 bases to trimming and J lost 6 bases; unmatched junction nucleotides: 6. Germline V CDR1 and CDR2: SGHDT, YYEEEE. The CDR3 length is 16 residues. The CDR3 protein is CASSLVWSGGANEQFF. CDR3 in DNA: TGTGCCAGCAGCTTGGTCTGGAGCGGGGGGGCCAATGAGCAGTTCTTC. The variable domain in full, with the rest retrieved from reference TRBV5-6 and TRBJ2-1, is DAGVTQSPTHLIKTRGQQVTLRCSPKSGHDTVSWYQQALGQGPQFIFQYYEEEERQRGNFPDRFSGHQFPNYSSELNVNALLLGDSALYLCASSLVWSGGANEQFFGPGTRLTVL.

The chain couples TRBV28 to TRBJ1-1, with D uncertain. The V end lost 5 bases, the J end lost 9 bases, and 13 bases lay between the germline ends. CDR3 length equals 12 residues. Germline values: CDR1 MDHEN, CDR2 SYDVKM. The CDR3 reads CASSGPSRQAFF. CDR3 nucleotides: TGTGCCAGCAGTGGCCCAAGTCGGCAAGCTTTCTTT.

This clone was seen a few times. The chain uses TRBV5-1 and TRBJ2-7; 11 nucleotides agree with TRBD2. The J segment lost 8 bases and the V segment lost 3 bases, leaving 10 bases of the junction unmatched. Germline CDR1 reads SGHRS; CDR2 reads YFSETQ. The length of the CDR3 is 15 residues. The CDR3 sequence: CASSSLLAGEDKQYF. In DNA, the CDR3 is TGCGCCAGCAGCTCATTACTAGCGGGAGAGGATAAGCAGTACTTC.

The V gene is TRBV10-3, the J gene TRBJ2-1; 10 nucleotides line up with TRBD2. Trimming at V came to 5 bases and at J to 5 bases, leaving 3 bases not matched to a gene. The CDR3 runs to 14 residues. Per the germline V gene, CDR1 is ENHRY and CDR2 is SYGVKD. CDR3: CAISRTSGDNEQFF. In DNA form, the CDR3 reads TGTGCCATCAGTCGGACTAGCGGTGACAATGAGCAGTTCTTC.

The chain is built from TRBV2 and TRBJ1-1; D gene uncertain. The CDR3 has 13 residues. Trimming took off 3 bases at V and 6 bases at J, with 11 bases between the two ends. CDR1 and CDR2 (germline): SNHLY, FYNNEI. The CDR3, as DNA: TGTGCCAGCAGTGAGCCCGGGCCAGCTGAAGCTTTCTTT. Protein sequence: CASSEPGPAEAFF.

The chain employs TRBV7-2 and TRBJ2-2; TRBD2 matches at 12 bases. The CDR3 extends over 18 amino acids. Germline CDR1 and CDR2: SGHTA and FQGNSA. Losses at the gene ends were 5 bases for V and 5 bases for J; bases not matched to a gene: 12. The CDR3 DNA reads TGTGCCAGCAGCCTTAGGAGCCCCGGACTAGCGGGAACCGGGGAGCTGTTTTTT. It yields the protein CASSLRSPGLAGTGELFF.

Here the CDR3 DNA reads TGTGCCAGCAGTTTAGCCGGACTAGCGGGAGACTACAATGAGCAGTTCTTC. Translation gives CASSLAGLAGDYNEQFF. The rearrangement joins TRBV27 to TRBJ2-1, with TRBD2 identical over 13 bases. The CDR3 has 17 amino acids. The germline CDR1 and CDR2 sequences are MNHEY and SMNVEV (reference sequence). The junction had 4 bases not matched to a gene; V was cut back by 2 bases and J by 3 bases.

The genes are TRBV5-6 and TRBJ1-2; a possible D gene is TRBD1 (6 bases). Trimming removed 0 bases at V and 8 bases at J, with 14 bases between. CDR1 is SGHDT, CDR2 YYEEEE, per germline. The CDR3 runs to 14 residues. The CDR3 reads CASSLVGTGGGYTF. In nucleotides, the CDR3 is TGTGCCAGCAGCTTGGTAGGGACCGGGGGCGGCTACACCTTC. Looking up the rest from reference TRBV5-6 and TRBJ1-2 gives the full variable domain: DAGVTQSPTHLIKTRGQQVTLRCSPKSGHDTVSWYQQALGQGPQFIFQYYEEEERQRGNFPDRFSGHQFPNYSSELNVNALLLGDSALYLCASSLVGTGGGYTFGSGTRLTVV.

J is TRBJ2-2 and V is TRBV7-8; 12 bases match TRBD2. Per the germline V gene, CDR1 is SGHVS and CDR2 is FQNEAQ. V was pared by 5 bases and J by 7 bases, with 8 bases of the junction left unmatched. The CDR3 is made up of 16 amino acids. The CDR3 loop reads CASSDLAGGRFGELFF. In DNA form, the CDR3 reads TGTGCCAGCAGCGATCTAGCGGGAGGGCGTTTCGGGGAGCTGTTTTTT.